This is a list of T cell receptor beta chains from one sample in a study of T-cell reconstitution after alpha-beta-depleted transplantation in children. TCRdb re-called the PCR reads through MiXCR, storing one row per CDR3 protein. This sample has hundreds of thousands of distinct CDR3 sequences, with about 10% found just once. This specimen was PBMCs from the stem cell graft donor, taken from the stem cell graft. Receptor source: a human donor who donated a stem cell graft to a child with acute myeloid leukemia. CDR3s include the opening cysteine and the closing phenylalanine or tryptophan. Each record gives: clone size, D gene, CDR3 length, V gene, J gene, CDR3 protein, CDR3 DNA. A D gene is named only where the DNA matches it firmly. Some rows have no size entry. The others give once, few or many, or a class for an expanded clone.

clone_size: NA
d_call: NA
cdr3_length: 15
v_call: TRBV28
j_call: TRBJ2-7
cdr3_aa: CASSATDSGLYEQYF
cdr3_nt: TGTGCCAGCAGTGCAACGGACAGCGGACTCTACGAGCAGTACTTC

clone_size: NA
d_call: NA
cdr3_length: 13
v_call: TRBV6-1
j_call: TRBJ2-7
cdr3_aa: CASSGTAGYEQYF
cdr3_nt: TGTGCCAGCAGTGGAACAGCTGGCTACGAGCAGTACTTC

clone_size: NA
d_call: NA
cdr3_length: 16
v_call: TRBV20-1
j_call: TRBJ1-3
cdr3_aa: CSARDASGVSGNTIYF
cdr3_nt: TGCAGTGCTAGAGACGCGAGCGGTGTCTCTGGAAACACCATATATTTT

clone_size: few
d_call: NA
cdr3_length: 15
v_call: TRBV5-1
j_call: TRBJ2-4
cdr3_aa: CASRPDIVAKNIQYF
cdr3_nt: TGCGCCAGCAGACCGGACATTGTAGCCAAAAACATTCAGTACTTC

clone_size: few
d_call: TRBD2
cdr3_length: 16
v_call: TRBV6-2/TRBV6-3
j_call: TRBJ2-3
cdr3_aa: CASRSGGAGEADTQYF
cdr3_nt: TGTGCCAGCCGATCCGGGGGGGCGGGAGAAGCAGATACGCAGTATTTT

clone_size: NA
d_call: NA
cdr3_length: 14
v_call: TRBV12-3/TRBV12-4
j_call: TRBJ1-1
cdr3_aa: CASSMDGGNTEAFF
cdr3_nt: TGTGCCAGCAGTATGGATGGGGGAAACACTGAAGCTTTCTTT

clone_size: NA
d_call: TRBD2
cdr3_length: 17
v_call: TRBV5-4
j_call: TRBJ2-6
cdr3_aa: CASSLGGLGAGANVLTF
cdr3_nt: TGTGCCAGCAGCTTGGGGGGACTAGGGGCGGGGGCCAACGTCCTGACTTTC

clone_size: NA
d_call: NA
cdr3_length: 15
v_call: TRBV18
j_call: TRBJ2-1
cdr3_aa: CASSPVLSGGTEQFF
cdr3_nt: TGTGCCAGCTCACCAGTTCTAAGTGGGGGCACTGAGCAGTTCTTC

clone_size: few
d_call: NA
cdr3_length: 13
v_call: TRBV7-6
j_call: TRBJ2-7
cdr3_aa: CASSRLVKSEQYF
cdr3_nt: TGTGCCAGCAGCCGACTAGTAAAGAGCGAGCAGTACTTC

clone_size: few
d_call: TRBD2
cdr3_length: 17
v_call: TRBV4-3
j_call: TRBJ2-3
cdr3_aa: CASSQDLLAGAGDTQYF
cdr3_nt: TGCGCCAGCAGCCAAGATCTCCTAGCGGGAGCGGGAGATACGCAGTATTTT

clone_size: NA
d_call: TRBD2
cdr3_length: 15
v_call: TRBV7-9
j_call: TRBJ2-7
cdr3_aa: CASSLGLAGGHEQYF
cdr3_nt: TGTGCCAGCAGCTTAGGACTAGCGGGAGGACACGAGCAGTACTTC

clone_size: NA
d_call: NA
cdr3_length: 14
v_call: TRBV15
j_call: TRBJ1-1
cdr3_aa: CATSSDGKNTEAFF
cdr3_nt: TGTGCCACCAGCAGTGACGGAAAGAACACTGAAGCTTTCTTT

clone_size: NA
d_call: NA
cdr3_length: 16
v_call: TRBV7-9
j_call: TRBJ2-2
cdr3_aa: CASSLPAGANTGELFF
cdr3_nt: TGTGCCAGCAGCTTACCGGCCGGGGCGAACACCGGGGAGCTGTTTTTT

clone_size: few
d_call: NA
cdr3_length: 15
v_call: TRBV7-2
j_call: TRBJ2-3
cdr3_aa: CASSSGPPGQFTQYF
cdr3_nt: TGTGCCAGCAGCTCGGGACCCCCGGGGCAATTTACGCAGTATTTT

clone_size: few
d_call: NA
cdr3_length: 14
v_call: TRBV28
j_call: TRBJ1-2
cdr3_aa: CASSTRDTWRGYTF
cdr3_nt: TGTGCCAGCAGTACCCGGGACACCTGGCGTGGCTACACCTTC

clone_size: many
d_call: NA
cdr3_length: 13
v_call: TRBV7-8
j_call: TRBJ1-1
cdr3_aa: CASRADDYTEAFF
cdr3_nt: TGTGCCAGCAGAGCCGACGATTACACTGAAGCTTTCTTT

clone_size: few
d_call: TRBD1
cdr3_length: 13
v_call: TRBV18
j_call: TRBJ1-1
cdr3_aa: CASSSVGTEKAFF
cdr3_nt: TGTGCCAGCTCATCAGTTGGGACAGAGAAAGCTTTCTTT